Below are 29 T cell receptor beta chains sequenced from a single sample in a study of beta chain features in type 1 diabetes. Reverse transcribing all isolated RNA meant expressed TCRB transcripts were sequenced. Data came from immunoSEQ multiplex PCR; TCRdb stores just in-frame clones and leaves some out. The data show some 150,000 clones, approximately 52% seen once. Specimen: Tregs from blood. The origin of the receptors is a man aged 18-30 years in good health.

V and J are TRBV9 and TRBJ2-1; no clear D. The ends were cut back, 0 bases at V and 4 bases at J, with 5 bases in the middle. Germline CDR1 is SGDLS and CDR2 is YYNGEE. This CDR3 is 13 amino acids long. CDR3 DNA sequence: TGTGCCAGCAGCGTAGGTCAGTACAATGAGCAGTTCTTC. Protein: CASSVGQYNEQFF.

In nucleotides, the CDR3 is TGTGCCAGCAGCTTAGAGGGACTAGCTGATTACGAGCAGTACTTC. This sequence encodes CASSLEGLADYEQYF. The rearrangement joins TRBV7-2 to TRBJ2-7, with 9 bases matching TRBD2. CDR3 length: 15 amino acids. The germline V gene encodes CDR1 SGHTA and CDR2 FQGNSA. V gave up 1 base and J gave up 4 bases; unmatched junction bases: 5.

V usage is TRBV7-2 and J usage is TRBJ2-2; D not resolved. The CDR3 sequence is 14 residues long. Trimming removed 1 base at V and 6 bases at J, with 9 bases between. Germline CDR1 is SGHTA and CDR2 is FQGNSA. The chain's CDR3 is CASSLGLDAGELFF. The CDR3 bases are TGTGCCAGCAGCTTAGGGCTAGACGCCGGGGAGCTGTTTTTT.

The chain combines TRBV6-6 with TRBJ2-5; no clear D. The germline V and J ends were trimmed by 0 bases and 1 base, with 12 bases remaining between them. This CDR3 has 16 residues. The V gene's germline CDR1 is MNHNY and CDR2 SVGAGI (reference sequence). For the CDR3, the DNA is TGTGCCAGCAGTTACTCCTCAGGAAGGCTCCAAGAGACCCAGTACTTC. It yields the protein CASSYSSGRLQETQYF.

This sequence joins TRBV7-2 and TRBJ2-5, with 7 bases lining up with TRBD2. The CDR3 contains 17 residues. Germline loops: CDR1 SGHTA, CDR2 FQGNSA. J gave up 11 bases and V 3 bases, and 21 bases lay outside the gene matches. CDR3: CASSFLSGRQLWREQYF. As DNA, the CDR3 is TGTGCCAGCAGCTTTCTATCAGGCCGCCAACTCTGGCGGGAGCAGTACTTC.

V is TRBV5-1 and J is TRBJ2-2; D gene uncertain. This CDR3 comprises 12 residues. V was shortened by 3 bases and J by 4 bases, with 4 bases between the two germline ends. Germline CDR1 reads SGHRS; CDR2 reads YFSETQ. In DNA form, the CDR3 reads TGCGCCAGCAGCTCCCGCACCGGGGAGCTGTTTTTT. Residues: CASSSRTGELFF.

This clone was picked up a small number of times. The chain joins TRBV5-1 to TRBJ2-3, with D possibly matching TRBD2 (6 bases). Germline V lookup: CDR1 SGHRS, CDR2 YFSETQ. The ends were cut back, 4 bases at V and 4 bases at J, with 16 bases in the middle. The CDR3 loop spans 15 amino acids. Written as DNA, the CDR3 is TGCGCCAGCAGCCCCAAGACTAGTCGGTCAGATACGCAGTATTTT. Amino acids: CASSPKTSRSDTQYF.

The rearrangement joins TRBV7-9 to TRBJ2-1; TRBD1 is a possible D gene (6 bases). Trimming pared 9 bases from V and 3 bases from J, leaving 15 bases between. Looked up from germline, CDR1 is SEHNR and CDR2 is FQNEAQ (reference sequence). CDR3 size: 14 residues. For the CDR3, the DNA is TGTGCCAGTTCCCCGGACAGAAACTACAATGAGCAGTTCTTC. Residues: CASSPDRNYNEQFF.

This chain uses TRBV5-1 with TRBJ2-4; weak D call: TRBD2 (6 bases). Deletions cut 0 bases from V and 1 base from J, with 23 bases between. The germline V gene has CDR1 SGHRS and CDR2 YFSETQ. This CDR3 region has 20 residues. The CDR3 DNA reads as TGCGCCAGCAGCTTGGGTGACGGGAGCTTTGGTATCTCGGCCAAAAACATTCAGTACTTC. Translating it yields CASSLGDGSFGISAKNIQYF. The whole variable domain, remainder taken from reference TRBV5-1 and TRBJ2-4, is KAGVTQTPRYLIKTRGQQVTLSCSPISGHRSVSWYQQTPGQGLQFLFEYFSETQRNKGNFPGRFSGRQFSNSRSEMNVSTLELGDSALYLCASSLGDGSFGISAKNIQYFGAGTRLSVL.

DNA for the CDR3: TGTGCCAGTAGTGCCGGACAGGCGATCAATCAGCCCCAGCATTTT. Its protein product is CASSAGQAINQPQHF. The rearrangement uses TRBV19 and TRBJ1-5; 7 bases line up with TRBD1. V lost 5 bases to trimming and J lost 3 bases; unmatched junction nucleotides: 7. This CDR3 has 15 amino acids. The germline V gene encodes CDR1 LNHDA and CDR2 SQIVND (reference sequence).

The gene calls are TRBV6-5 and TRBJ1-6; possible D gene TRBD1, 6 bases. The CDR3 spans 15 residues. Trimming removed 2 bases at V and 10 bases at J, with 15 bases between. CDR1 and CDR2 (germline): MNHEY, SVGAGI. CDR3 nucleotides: TGTGCCAGCAGTTACACCCACAGGGTGGGGTCACCCCTCCACTTT. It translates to CASSYTHRVGSPLHF.

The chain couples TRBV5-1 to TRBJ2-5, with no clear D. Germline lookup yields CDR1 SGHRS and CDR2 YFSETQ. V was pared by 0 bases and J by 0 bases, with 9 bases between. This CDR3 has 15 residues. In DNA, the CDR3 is TGCGCCAGCAGCTTGGTGTTGCTAAACCAAGAGACCCAGTACTTC. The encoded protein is CASSLVLLNQETQYF.

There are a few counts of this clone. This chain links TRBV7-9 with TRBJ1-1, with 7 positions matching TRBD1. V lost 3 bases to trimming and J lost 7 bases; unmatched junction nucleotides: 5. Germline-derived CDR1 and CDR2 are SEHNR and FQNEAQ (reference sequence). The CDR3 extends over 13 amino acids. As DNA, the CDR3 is TGTGCCAGCAGCTTGGGGGGACAGAGTGAAGCTTTCTTT. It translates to CASSLGGQSEAFF.

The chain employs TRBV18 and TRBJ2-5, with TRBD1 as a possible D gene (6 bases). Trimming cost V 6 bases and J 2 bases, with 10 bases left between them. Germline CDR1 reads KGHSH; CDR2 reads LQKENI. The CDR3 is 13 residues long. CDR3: CASSEGQQETQYF. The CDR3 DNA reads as TGTGCCAGCTCCGAAGGACAGCAAGAGACCCAGTACTTC.

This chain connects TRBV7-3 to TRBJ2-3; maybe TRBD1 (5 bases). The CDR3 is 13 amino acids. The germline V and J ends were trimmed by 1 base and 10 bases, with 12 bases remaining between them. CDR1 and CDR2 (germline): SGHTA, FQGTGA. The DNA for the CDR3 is TGTGCCAGCAGCTTAAGGGGCGCCGGCGCGCAGTATTTT. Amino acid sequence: CASSLRGAGAQYF. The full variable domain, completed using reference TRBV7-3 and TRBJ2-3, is GAGVSQTPSNKVTEKGKYVELRCDPISGHTALYWYRQSLGQGPEFLIYFQGTGAADDSGLPNDRFFAVRPEGSVSTLKIQRTERGDSAVYLCASSLRGAGAQYFGPGTRLTVL.

The CDR3 spells CASSQELGQPETQYF. The CDR3 nucleotides are TGCGCCAGCAGCCAAGAACTGGGACAGCCGGAGACCCAGTACTTC. The V and J genes are TRBV4-3 and TRBJ2-5; 7 positions agree with TRBD1. CDR3 size: 15 residues. The ends lost 0 bases at V and 5 bases at J; junction bases unmatched: 6. Germline CDR1 LGHNA, CDR2 YSLEER.

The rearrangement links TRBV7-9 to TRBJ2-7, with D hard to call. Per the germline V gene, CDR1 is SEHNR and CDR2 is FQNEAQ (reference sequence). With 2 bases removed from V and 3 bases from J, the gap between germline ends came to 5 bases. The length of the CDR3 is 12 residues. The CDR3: CASSLSHYEQYF. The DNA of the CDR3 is TGTGCCAGCAGCTTATCCCACTACGAGCAGTACTTC.

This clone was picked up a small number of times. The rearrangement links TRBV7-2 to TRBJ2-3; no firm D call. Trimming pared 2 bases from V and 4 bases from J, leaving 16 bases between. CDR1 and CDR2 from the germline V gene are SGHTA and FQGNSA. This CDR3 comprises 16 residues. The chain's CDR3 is CASSLFGGQLADTQYF. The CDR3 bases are TGTGCCAGCAGCTTATTCGGCGGTCAATTGGCAGATACGCAGTATTTT.

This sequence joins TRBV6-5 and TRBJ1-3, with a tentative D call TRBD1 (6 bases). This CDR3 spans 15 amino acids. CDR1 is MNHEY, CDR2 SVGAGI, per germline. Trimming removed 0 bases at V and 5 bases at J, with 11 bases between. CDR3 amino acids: CASSYSGGQRNTIYF. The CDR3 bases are TGTGCCAGCAGTTACTCGGGGGGGCAAAGAAACACCATATATTTT.

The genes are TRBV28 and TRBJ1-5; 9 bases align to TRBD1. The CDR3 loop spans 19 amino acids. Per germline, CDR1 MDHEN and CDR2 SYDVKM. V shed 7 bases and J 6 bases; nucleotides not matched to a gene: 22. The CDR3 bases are TGTGCCAGCACCCTGGGGCCTTCTAGTGGGACAGGGCGTATTCAGCCCCAGCATTTT. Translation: CASTLGPSSGTGRIQPQHF.

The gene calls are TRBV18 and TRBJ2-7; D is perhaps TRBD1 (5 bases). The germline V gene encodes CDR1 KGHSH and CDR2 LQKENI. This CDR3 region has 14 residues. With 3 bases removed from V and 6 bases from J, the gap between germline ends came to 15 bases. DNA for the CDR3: TGTGCCAGCTCACCGGGGTCCCGGCAGGGCGAGCAGTACTTC. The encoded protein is CASSPGSRQGEQYF.

The CDR3 DNA reads as TGTGCCAGCAGTCCGCGACAGGGGTGGGCGTCCCAGTACTTC. Protein: CASSPRQGWASQYF. The rearrangement joins TRBV28 to TRBJ2-5; TRBD1 matches 8 bases. V gave up 5 bases and J gave up 9 bases; unmatched junction bases: 11. The CDR3 runs 14 residues. CDR1 is MDHEN and CDR2 is SYDVKM in the germline V gene.

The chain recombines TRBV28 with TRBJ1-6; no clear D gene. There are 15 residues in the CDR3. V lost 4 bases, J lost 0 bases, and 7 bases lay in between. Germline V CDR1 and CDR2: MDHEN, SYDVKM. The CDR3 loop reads CASSSGSSYNSPLHF. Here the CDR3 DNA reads TGTGCCAGCAGTTCGGGGAGCTCCTATAATTCACCCCTCCACTTT. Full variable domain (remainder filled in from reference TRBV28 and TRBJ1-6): DVKVTQSSRYLVKRTGEKVFLECVQDMDHENMFWYRQDPGLGLRLIYFSYDVKMKEKGDIPEGYSVSREKKERFSLILESASTNQTSMYLCASSSGSSYNSPLHFGNGTRLTVT.

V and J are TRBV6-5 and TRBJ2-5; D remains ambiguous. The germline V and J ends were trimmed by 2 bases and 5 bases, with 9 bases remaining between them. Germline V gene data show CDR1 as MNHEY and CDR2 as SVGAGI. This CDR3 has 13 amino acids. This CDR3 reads CASSYAGWETQYF. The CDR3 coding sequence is TGTGCCAGCAGTTACGCCGGTTGGGAGACCCAGTACTTC.

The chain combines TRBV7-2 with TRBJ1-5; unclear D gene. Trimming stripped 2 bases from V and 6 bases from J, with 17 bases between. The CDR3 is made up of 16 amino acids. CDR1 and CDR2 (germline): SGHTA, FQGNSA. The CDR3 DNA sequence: TGTGCCAGCAGCTTAATTGGAGGGAGTCTCGGTCAGCCCCAGCATTTT. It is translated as CASSLIGGSLGQPQHF.

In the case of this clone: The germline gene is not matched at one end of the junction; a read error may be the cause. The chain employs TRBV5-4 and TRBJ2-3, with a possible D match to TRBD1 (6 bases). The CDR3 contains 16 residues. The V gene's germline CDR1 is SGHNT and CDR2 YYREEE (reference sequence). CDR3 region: CAGSPYRDPSTDTQYF. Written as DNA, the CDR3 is TGTGCCGGCAGCCCCTACAGGGATCCCAGCACAGATACGCAGTATTTT.

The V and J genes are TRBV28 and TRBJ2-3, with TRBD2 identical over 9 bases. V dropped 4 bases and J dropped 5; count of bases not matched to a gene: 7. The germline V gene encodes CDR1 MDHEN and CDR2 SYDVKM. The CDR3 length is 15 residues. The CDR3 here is CASSSYSGSIDTQYF. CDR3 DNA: TGTGCCAGCAGTTCATATAGCGGGAGTATAGATACGCAGTATTTT.

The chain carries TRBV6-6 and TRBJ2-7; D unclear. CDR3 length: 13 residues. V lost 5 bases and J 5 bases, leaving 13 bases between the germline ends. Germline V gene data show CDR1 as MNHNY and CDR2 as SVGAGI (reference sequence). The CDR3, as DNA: TGTGCCAGCAGTCGACCTAGTTCGGACGAGCAGTACTTC. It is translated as CASSRPSSDEQYF.

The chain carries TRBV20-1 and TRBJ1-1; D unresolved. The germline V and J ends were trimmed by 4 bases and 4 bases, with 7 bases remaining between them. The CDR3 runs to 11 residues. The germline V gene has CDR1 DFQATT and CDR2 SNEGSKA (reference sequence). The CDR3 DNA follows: TGCAGTGCTATGTCAGGCACTGAAGCTTTCTTT. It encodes CSAMSGTEAFF.